Listed below are T cell receptor beta chains from one sample, sequenced in a study of a mutant IDH1 vaccine in newly diagnosed glioma. These receptors have no known antigen. Here immunoSEQ multiplex PCR was the method, and the copy in TCRdb shows in-frame clones only, minus some. The sample contains about 65,000 clones, roughly 79% of which appear only once. This specimen was PBMCs, taken from a glioma patient whose treatment included an IDH1 peptide vaccine. The receptor set was obtained from a man between 40 and 49 years old with glioma. The CDR3 runs from the conserved cysteine through the conserved F or W. Each record gives: V gene, clone size, J gene, D gene, CDR3 protein, CDR3 DNA. A D gene is named only where the DNA matches it firmly. Expanded clones get a size class; other rows say once, few or many, or leave the size out.

V gene: TRBV5-8
clone size: NA
J gene: TRBJ2-1
D gene: TRBD2
CDR3 protein: CASSFLYLSGRHRNEQFF
CDR3 DNA: TGTGCCAGCAGTTTCTTGTATTTGAGCGGGAGGCATCGGAATGAGCAGTTCTTC

V gene: TRBV6-5
clone size: NA
J gene: TRBJ2-3
D gene: TRBD2
CDR3 protein: CASSAGLVGTDTQYF
CDR3 DNA: TGTGCCAGCAGCGCCGGACTAGTGGGCACAGATACGCAGTATTTT

V gene: TRBV11-2
clone size: NA
J gene: TRBJ2-3
D gene: NA
CDR3 protein: CASSLEWQTTDTQYF
CDR3 DNA: TGTGCCAGCAGCTTAGAGTGGCAGACTACAGATACGCAGTATTTT

V gene: TRBV6-1
clone size: NA
J gene: TRBJ2-5
D gene: NA
CDR3 protein: CASSVGPYQETQYF
CDR3 DNA: TGTGCCAGCAGTGTGGGTCCGTACCAAGAGACCCAGTACTTC

V gene: TRBV5-6
clone size: NA
J gene: TRBJ1-3
D gene: NA
CDR3 protein: CASSLGGNTIYF
CDR3 DNA: TGTGCCAGCAGCCTAGGGGGAAACACCATATATTTT

V gene: TRBV5-6
clone size: NA
J gene: TRBJ1-1
D gene: NA
CDR3 protein: CASSPTGPSNTEAFF
CDR3 DNA: TGTGCCAGCAGCCCGACAGGACCCTCGAACACTGAAGCTTTCTTT

V gene: TRBV21-1
clone size: NA
J gene: TRBJ2-1
D gene: NA
CDR3 protein: CASTSRTGTCLNEQFF
CDR3 DNA: TGTGCCAGCACCTCCAGGACAGGAACGTGCCTCAATGAGCAGTTCTTC

V gene: TRBV21-1
clone size: NA
J gene: TRBJ2-5
D gene: NA
CDR3 protein: CASSKVATGWETQYF
CDR3 DNA: TGTGCCAGCAGCAAAGTAGCCACGGGGTGGGAGACCCAGTACTTC

V gene: TRBV5-4
clone size: NA
J gene: TRBJ2-7
D gene: NA
CDR3 protein: CASSTGQGYEQYF
CDR3 DNA: TGTGCCAGCAGCACGGGACAAGGGTACGAGCAGTACTTC

V gene: TRBV6-1
clone size: NA
J gene: TRBJ2-2
D gene: NA
CDR3 protein: CASSVRQGRAGELFF
CDR3 DNA: TGTGCCAGCAGCGTAAGACAGGGGAGGGCCGGGGAGCTGTTTTTT

V gene: TRBV5-1
clone size: NA
J gene: TRBJ2-2
D gene: TRBD2
CDR3 protein: CASSLAAGDTGELFF
CDR3 DNA: TGCGCCAGCAGCTTGGCAGCGGGAGACACCGGGGAGCTGTTTTTT

V gene: TRBV5-8
clone size: once
J gene: TRBJ2-5
D gene: NA
CDR3 protein: CASSYPLQTQYF
CDR3 DNA: TGTGCCAGCAGCTACCCCCTACAAACCCAGTACTTC

V gene: TRBV11-1
clone size: NA
J gene: TRBJ2-7
D gene: NA
CDR3 protein: CASSQGRSSYEQYF
CDR3 DNA: TGTGCCAGCAGCCAGGGACGGAGCTCCTACGAGCAGTACTTC

V gene: TRBV6-1
clone size: NA
J gene: TRBJ1-2
D gene: TRBD1
CDR3 protein: CASRAPGQPNYGYTF
CDR3 DNA: TGTGCCAGCAGAGCCCCGGGACAGCCTAACTATGGCTACACCTTC

V gene: TRBV6-4
clone size: NA
J gene: TRBJ2-1
D gene: NA
CDR3 protein: CASSPIPLGQGSRNEQFF
CDR3 DNA: TGTGCCAGCTCCCCAATCCCACTAGGGCAGGGGAGTCGCAATGAGCAGTTCTTC

V gene: TRBV19
clone size: NA
J gene: TRBJ2-6
D gene: NA
CDR3 protein: CASTMDGLSGANVLTF
CDR3 DNA: TGTGCCAGTACCATGGACGGCCTCTCTGGGGCCAACGTCCTGACTTTC

V gene: TRBV5-1
clone size: NA
J gene: TRBJ2-7
D gene: TRBD1
CDR3 protein: CASSHRTGGSEQYF
CDR3 DNA: TGCGCCAGCAGTCATAGGACAGGGGGCTCCGAGCAGTACTTC

V gene: TRBV20-1
clone size: once
J gene: TRBJ2-5
D gene: NA
CDR3 protein: CSAPVIETQYF
CDR3 DNA: TGCAGTGCTCCAGTCATTGAGACCCAGTACTTC

V gene: TRBV4-3
clone size: NA
J gene: TRBJ2-1
D gene: TRBD2
CDR3 protein: CASSQGLAGPNEQFF
CDR3 DNA: TGCGCCAGCAGCCAGGGACTAGCGGGCCCCAATGAGCAGTTCTTC

V gene: TRBV29-1
clone size: NA
J gene: TRBJ2-7
D gene: NA
CDR3 protein: CSVESRYEQYF
CDR3 DNA: TGCAGCGTTGAAAGCAGGTACGAGCAGTACTTC

V gene: TRBV10-1
clone size: NA
J gene: TRBJ2-5
D gene: TRBD2
CDR3 protein: CASSESGTSGGQETQYF
CDR3 DNA: TGCGCCAGCAGTGAGTCGGGGACTAGCGGGGGCCAAGAGACCCAGTACTTC

V gene: TRBV29-1
clone size: NA
J gene: TRBJ2-7
D gene: NA
CDR3 protein: CSVVPGSTYEQYF
CDR3 DNA: TGCAGCGTTGTCCCGGGGTCGACCTACGAGCAGTACTTC

V gene: TRBV9
clone size: NA
J gene: TRBJ2-2
D gene: NA
CDR3 protein: CASSVAGRRAGELFF
CDR3 DNA: TGTGCCAGCAGCGTAGCGGGGCGCAGGGCCGGGGAGCTGTTTTTT

V gene: TRBV14
clone size: NA
J gene: TRBJ2-3
D gene: NA
CDR3 protein: CASSQERVSTDTQYF
CDR3 DNA: TGTGCCAGCAGCCAAGAGCGGGTCAGCACAGATACGCAGTATTTT

V gene: TRBV9
clone size: NA
J gene: TRBJ2-7
D gene: NA
CDR3 protein: CASSCLEWEEYF
CDR3 DNA: TGTGCCAGCAGCTGTTTGGAGTGGGAAGAGTACTTC

V gene: TRBV7-2
clone size: once
J gene: TRBJ1-2
D gene: TRBD1
CDR3 protein: CASSPSPGTGVNYGYTF
CDR3 DNA: TGTGCCAGCAGCCCCTCGCCCGGGACAGGGGTGAACTATGGCTACACCTTC

V gene: TRBV11-2
clone size: medium-sized
J gene: TRBJ1-5
D gene: NA
CDR3 protein: CASSLGGTNQPQHF
CDR3 DNA: TGTGCCAGCAGCTTGGGTGGGACCAATCAGCCCCAGCATTTT